This note documents a single T cell receptor (beta chain) sequence. This sample stems from a study of blood T cell repertoires in COVID-19. Study information: Samples representing acute and convalescent COVID-19 were sourced from the United States, Italy and Spain.

In the source study's methods: Estimated nucleated cell counts came from reference gene primer amplification. The assay was immunoSEQ multiplex PCR, and TCRdb's table has in-frame clones only and misses some. V and J calls and clone size are as listed in that table; D and trimming were resolved from the DNA. The sample includes about 190,000 clones, roughly 82% of them seen just once. Germline V lookup: CDR1 MNHEY, CDR2 SVGAGI. The CDR3 has 15 amino acids. Trimming took 2 bases from V and 7 from J; bases not matched to a gene: 6. This receptor was identified in a man between 40 and 49 years old with acute COVID-19. Sequenced sample: PBMCs or T cells enriched from blood (not recorded which). V usage is TRBV6-5 and J usage is TRBJ2-2, with 8 nucleotides matching TRBD2. The CDR3 loop is CASSYGGRFVGELFF. The CDR3 bases are TGTGCCAGCAGTTACGGCGGGAGGTTTGTCGGGGAGCTGTTTTTT.